This is a list of T cell receptor beta chains from one sample in a study of radiation and T cells in renal cell carcinoma. The repertoire was sequenced with immunoSEQ multiplex PCR; TCRdb's copy has only in-frame clones and lacks some. The table shows roughly 130,000 clones, with 88% occurring only once. The sequencing used blood, collected from a patient whose treatment included radiotherapy and nephrectomy. The receptors originated from a woman aged 50 to 60 with renal cell carcinoma. The CDR3 runs from the conserved cysteine through the conserved F or W. Size is stated for part of the rows, as once, few or many counts, or as a class when the clone is expanded.

>-|16|TRBV19
CASSRTVQIRMEPQHF
>-|17|TRBV5-6
CASSPVDTETANYGYTF
>-|12|TRBV10-1
CASSPAGGELFF
>-|16|TRBV10-2
CASTGLGGAENTEAFF
>-|12|TRBV6-6
CATNRQGSGYTF
>-|17|TRBV2
CASSPSSSDRLPYEQYF
>-|13|TRBV5-8
CASSLGGGSPLHF
>once|15|TRBV12-5
CASGLWGIGVGEQFF
>-|16|TRBV7-2
CASSLVGVRGGQPQHF
>-|12|TRBV2
CASGSGPYGYTF
>-|13|TRBV19
CASTPLSNQPQHF
>-|13|TRBV6-5
CASINEPGTEAFF
>-|15|TRBV6-1
CASSVSQVVSYGYTF
>-|15|TRBV5-1
CASCDRGQTNEKLFF
>few|14|TRBV5-4
CASSIAGAQETQYF
>-|14|TRBV9
CASSVVPGLGTQYF
>once|13|TRBV7-9
CASSLSGPYEQYF
>-|14|TRBV5-5
CASSRAGDNSPLHF
>-|14|TRBV11-1
CASSPMTGQETQYF
>-|15|TRBV5-1
CASSLAIVETDTQYF
>-|16|TRBV19
CASSIGTPLYYTEAFF
>-|15|TRBV5-1
CASSLVQGHGETQYF
>-|11|TRBV30
CAWNSNTEAFF
>once|12|TRBV11-2
CASSLGHYEQYF
>-|14|TRBV10-3
CAISPGQDYNEQFF
>-|12|TRBV18
CASSPRGYEQYF
>-|16|TRBV19
CASSDGAGGNTGELFF
>-|16|TRBV5-1
CASRPLAGSSYNEQFF
>-|14|TRBV4-2
CASSSGLLNTEAFF
>-|13|TRBV18
CASSPPGVETQYF
>-|15|TRBV6-6
CASSDSGGTTRTQYF
>-|13|TRBV5-1
CASSLGGNTEAFF